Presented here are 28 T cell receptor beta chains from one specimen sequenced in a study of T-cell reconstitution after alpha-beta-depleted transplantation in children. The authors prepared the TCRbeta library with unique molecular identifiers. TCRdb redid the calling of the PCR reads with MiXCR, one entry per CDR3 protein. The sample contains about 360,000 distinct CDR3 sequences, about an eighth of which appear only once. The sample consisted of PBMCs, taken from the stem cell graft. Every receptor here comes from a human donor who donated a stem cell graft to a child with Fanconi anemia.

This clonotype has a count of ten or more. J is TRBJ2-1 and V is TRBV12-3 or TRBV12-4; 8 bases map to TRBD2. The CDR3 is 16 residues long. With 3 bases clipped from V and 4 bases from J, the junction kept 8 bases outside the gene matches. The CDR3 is CASSLTSGGNYNEQFF. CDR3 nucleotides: TGTGCCAGCAGTTTGACAAGCGGGGGAAATTACAATGAGCAGTTCTTC.

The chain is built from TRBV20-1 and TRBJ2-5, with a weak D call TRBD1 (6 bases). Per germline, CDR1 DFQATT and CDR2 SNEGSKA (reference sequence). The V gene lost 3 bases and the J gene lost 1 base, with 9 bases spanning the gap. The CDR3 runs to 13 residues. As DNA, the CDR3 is TGCAGTGCTAGGGACAGACGCCAAGAGACCCAGTACTTC. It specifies CSARDRRQETQYF.

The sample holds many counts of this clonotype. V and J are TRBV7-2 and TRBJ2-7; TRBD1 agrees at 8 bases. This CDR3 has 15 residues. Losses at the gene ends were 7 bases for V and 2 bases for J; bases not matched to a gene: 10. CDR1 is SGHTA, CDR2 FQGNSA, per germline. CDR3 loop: CASTQDRGTTYEQYF. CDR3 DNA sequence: TGTGCCAGCACCCAAGACAGGGGCACCACCTACGAGCAGTACTTC.

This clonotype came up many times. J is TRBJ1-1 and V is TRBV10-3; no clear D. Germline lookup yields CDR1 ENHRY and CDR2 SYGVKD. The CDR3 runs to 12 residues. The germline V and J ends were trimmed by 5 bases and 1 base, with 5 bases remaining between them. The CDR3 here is CAISYGNTEAFF. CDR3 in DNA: TGTGCCATCAGTTATGGGAACACTGAAGCTTTCTTT.

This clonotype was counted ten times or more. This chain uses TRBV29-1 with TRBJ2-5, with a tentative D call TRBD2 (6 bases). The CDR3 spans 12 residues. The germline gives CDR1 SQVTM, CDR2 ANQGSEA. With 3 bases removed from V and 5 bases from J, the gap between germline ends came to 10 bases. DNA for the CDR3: TGCAGCGTTGATCGGGGGATTGAGACCCAGTACTTC. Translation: CSVDRGIETQYF.

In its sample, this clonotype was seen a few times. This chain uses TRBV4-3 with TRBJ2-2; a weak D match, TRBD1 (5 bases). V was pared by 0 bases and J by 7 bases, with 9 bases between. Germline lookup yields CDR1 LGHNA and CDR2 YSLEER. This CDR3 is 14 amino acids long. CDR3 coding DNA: TGCGCCAGCAGCCAAGATTCGACAGTCGGGGAGCTGTTTTTT. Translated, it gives CASSQDSTVGELFF.

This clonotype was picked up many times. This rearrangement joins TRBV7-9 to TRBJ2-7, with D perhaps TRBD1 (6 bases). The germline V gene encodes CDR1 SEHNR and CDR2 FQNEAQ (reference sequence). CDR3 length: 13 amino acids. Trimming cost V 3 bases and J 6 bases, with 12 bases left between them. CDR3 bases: TGTGCCAGCAGCTTTCTTCCGACAGGCGAGCAGTACTTC. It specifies CASSFLPTGEQYF.

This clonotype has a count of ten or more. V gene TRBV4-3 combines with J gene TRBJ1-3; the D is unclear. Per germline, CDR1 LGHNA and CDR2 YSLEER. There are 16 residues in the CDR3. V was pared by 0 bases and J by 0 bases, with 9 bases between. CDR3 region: CASSQDRGFSGNTIYF. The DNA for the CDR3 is TGCGCCAGCAGCCAAGATAGAGGGTTCTCTGGAAACACCATATATTTT.

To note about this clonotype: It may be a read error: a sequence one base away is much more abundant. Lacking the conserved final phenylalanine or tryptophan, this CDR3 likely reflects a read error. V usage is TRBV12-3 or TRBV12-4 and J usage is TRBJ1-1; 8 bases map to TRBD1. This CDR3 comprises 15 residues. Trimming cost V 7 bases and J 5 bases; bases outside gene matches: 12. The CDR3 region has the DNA TGTGCCAGCATCCTGACAGGGGTAGGAAGGACTGAAGCTTTCGTT. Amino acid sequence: CASILTGVGRTEAFV.

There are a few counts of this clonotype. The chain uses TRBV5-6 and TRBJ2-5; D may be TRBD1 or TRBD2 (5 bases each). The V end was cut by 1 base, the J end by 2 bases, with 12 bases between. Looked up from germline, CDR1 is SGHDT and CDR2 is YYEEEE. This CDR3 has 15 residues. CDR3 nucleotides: TGTGCCAGCAGCTTGCGGGCAGGGAGACAAGAGACCCAGTACTTC. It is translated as CASSLRAGRQETQYF. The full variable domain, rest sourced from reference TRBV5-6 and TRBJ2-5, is DAGVTQSPTHLIKTRGQQVTLRCSPKSGHDTVSWYQQALGQGPQFIFQYYEEEERQRGNFPDRFSGHQFPNYSSELNVNALLLGDSALYLCASSLRAGRQETQYFGPGTRLLVL.

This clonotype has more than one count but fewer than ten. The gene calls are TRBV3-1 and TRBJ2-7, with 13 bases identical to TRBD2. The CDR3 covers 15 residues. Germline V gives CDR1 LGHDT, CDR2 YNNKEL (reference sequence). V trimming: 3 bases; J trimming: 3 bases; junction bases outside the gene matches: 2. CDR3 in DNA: TGTGCCAGCAGCCAGGGACTAGCGGGAAGCTACGAGCAGTACGTC. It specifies CASSQGLAGSYEQYV.

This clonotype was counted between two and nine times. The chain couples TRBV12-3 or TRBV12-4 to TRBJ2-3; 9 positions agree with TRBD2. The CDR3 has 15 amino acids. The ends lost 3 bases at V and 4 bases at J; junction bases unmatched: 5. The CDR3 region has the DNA TGTGCCAGCAGTTTTGCGGGGGGGCCGGCAGATACGCAGTATTTT. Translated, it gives CASSFAGGPADTQYF.

As DNA, the CDR3 is TGTGCCACCCGAGAAGGCTACCCGGAGACCCAGTACTTC. Its protein product is CATREGYPETQYF. The rearrangement joins TRBV6-2 or TRBV6-3 to TRBJ2-5; the D is unclear. Trimming took off 10 bases at V and 5 bases at J, with 17 bases between the two ends. Per the germline V gene, CDR1 is MNHEY and CDR2 is SVGEGT. The CDR3 sequence is 13 residues long.

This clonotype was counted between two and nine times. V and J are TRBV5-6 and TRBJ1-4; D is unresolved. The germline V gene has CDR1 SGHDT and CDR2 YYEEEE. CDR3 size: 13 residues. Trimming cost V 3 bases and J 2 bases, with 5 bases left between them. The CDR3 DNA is TGTGCCAGCAGCTCTGACACTAATGAAAAACTGTTTTTT. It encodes CASSSDTNEKLFF.

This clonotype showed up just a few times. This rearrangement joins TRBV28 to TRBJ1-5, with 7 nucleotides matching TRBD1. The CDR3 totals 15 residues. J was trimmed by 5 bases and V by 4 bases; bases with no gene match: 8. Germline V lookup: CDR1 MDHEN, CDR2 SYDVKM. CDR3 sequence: CASSSTTGQYQPQHF. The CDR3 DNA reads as TGTGCCAGCAGTTCCACGACAGGGCAGTATCAGCCCCAGCATTTT.

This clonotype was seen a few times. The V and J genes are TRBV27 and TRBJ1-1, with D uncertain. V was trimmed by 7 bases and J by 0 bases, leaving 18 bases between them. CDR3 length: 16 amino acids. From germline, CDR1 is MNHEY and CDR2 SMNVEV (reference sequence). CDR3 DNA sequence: TGTGCCAGCACCTTATCAGGAACGCTTATGAACACTGAAGCTTTCTTT. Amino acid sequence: CASTLSGTLMNTEAFF.

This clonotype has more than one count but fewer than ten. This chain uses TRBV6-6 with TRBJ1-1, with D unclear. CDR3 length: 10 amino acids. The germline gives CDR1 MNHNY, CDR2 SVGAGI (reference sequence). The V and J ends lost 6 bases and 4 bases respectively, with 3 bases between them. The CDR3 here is CASSVTEAFF. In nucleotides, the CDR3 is TGTGCCAGCAGCGTCACTGAAGCTTTCTTT.

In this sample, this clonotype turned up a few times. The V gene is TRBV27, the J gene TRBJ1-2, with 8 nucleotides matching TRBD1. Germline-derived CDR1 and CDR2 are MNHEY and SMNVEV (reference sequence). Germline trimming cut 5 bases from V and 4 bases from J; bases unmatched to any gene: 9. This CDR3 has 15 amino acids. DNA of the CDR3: TGTGCCAGCAGTCTACGGGACAGGCCTCTCTATGGCTACACCTTC. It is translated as CASSLRDRPLYGYTF.

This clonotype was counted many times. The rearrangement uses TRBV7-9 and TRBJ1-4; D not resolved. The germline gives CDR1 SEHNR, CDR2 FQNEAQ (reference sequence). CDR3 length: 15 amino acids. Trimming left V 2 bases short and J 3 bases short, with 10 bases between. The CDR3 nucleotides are TGTGCCAGCAGCTTAACCTCTGGTCCTAATGAAAAACTGTTTTTT. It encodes CASSLTSGPNEKLFF.

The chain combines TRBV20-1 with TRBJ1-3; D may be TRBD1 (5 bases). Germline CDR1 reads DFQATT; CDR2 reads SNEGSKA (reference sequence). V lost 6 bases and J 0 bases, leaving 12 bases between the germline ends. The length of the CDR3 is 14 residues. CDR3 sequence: CSAVWGGSGNTIYF. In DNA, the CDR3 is TGCAGTGCCGTCTGGGGGGGCTCTGGAAACACCATATATTTT.

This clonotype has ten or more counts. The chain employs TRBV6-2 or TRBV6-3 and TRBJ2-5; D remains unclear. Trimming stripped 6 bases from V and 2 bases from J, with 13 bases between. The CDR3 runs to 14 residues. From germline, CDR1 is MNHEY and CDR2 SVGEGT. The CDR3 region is CASRTDGFQETQYF. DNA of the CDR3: TGTGCCAGCAGGACGGACGGATTTCAAGAGACCCAGTACTTC.

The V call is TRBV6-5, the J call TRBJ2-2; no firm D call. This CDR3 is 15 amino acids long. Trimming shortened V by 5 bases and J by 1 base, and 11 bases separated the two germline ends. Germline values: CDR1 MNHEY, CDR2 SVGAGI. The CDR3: CASSLLGQNTGELFF. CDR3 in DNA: TGTGCCAGCAGTCTCCTCGGTCAGAACACCGGGGAGCTGTTTTTT.

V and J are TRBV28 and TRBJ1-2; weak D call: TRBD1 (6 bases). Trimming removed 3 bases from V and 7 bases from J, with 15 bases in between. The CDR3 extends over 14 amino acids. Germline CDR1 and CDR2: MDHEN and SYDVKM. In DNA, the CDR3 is TGTGCCAGCAGTTTGGGCCGCACAGGGACTGGCTACACCTTC. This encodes CASSLGRTGTGYTF.

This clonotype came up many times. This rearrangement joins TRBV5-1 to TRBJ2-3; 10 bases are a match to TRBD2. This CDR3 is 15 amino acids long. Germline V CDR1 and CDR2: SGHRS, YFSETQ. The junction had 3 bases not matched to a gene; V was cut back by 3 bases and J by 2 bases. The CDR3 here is CASSSSGGVTDTQYF. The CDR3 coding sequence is TGCGCCAGCAGCTCGAGCGGGGGGGTCACAGATACGCAGTATTTT.

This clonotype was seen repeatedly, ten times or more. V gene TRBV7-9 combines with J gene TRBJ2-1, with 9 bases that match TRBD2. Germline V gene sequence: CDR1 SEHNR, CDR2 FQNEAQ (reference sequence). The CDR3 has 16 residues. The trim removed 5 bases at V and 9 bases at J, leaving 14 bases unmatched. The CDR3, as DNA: TGTGCCAGCAGCCCGAAGGGACTAGCTGGGTGGGGTGAGCAGTTCTTC. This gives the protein CASSPKGLAGWGEQFF.

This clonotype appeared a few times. This CDR3 reads CASSARQGLSGNTIYF. As DNA, the CDR3 is TGTGCCAGCAGCGCCAGACAGGGATTATCTGGAAACACCATATATTTT. V usage is TRBV9 and J usage is TRBJ1-3, with TRBD1 identical over 7 bases. Germline CDR1 is SGDLS and CDR2 is YYNGEE. The CDR3 has 16 amino acids. Trimming took 3 bases from V and 1 from J; bases not matched to a gene: 7.

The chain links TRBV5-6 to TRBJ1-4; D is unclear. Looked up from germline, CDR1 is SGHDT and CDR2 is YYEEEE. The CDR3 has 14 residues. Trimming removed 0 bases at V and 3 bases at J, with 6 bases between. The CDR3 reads CASSLALPNEKLFF. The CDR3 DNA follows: TGTGCCAGCAGCTTGGCCCTGCCTAATGAAAAACTGTTTTTT.

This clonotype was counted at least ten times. CDR3 region: CASSPGQGVTDEQFF. As DNA, the CDR3 is TGTGCCAGCAGCCCGGGACAGGGGGTTACCGATGAGCAGTTCTTC. The chain employs TRBV12-3 or TRBV12-4 and TRBJ2-1; 11 bases are a match to TRBD1. The CDR3 length is 15 residues. J was trimmed by 8 bases and V by 6 bases; bases with no gene match: 9.